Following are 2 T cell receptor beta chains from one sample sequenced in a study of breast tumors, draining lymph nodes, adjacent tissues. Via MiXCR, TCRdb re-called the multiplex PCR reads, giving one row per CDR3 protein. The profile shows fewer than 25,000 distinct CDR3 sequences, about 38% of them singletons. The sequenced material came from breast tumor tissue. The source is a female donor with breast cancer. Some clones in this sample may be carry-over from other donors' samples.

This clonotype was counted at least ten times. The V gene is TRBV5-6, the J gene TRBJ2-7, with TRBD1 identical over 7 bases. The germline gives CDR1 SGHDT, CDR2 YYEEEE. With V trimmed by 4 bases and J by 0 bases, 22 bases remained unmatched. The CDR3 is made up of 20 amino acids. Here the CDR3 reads CASSHKRTGFHQPASYEQYF. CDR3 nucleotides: TGTGCCAGCAGCCATAAACGGACAGGCTTTCACCAACCGGCCTCCTACGAGCAGTACTTC.

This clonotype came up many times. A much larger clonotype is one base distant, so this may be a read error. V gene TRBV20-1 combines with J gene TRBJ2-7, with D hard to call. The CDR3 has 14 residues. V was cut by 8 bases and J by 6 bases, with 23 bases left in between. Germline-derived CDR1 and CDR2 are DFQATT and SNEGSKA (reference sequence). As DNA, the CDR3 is TGCAGTCACCTCTCCCTGTTTTCGACCTCCGAGCAGTACTTC. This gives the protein CSHLSLFSTSEQYF.